A single sample gave rise to the 12 T cell receptor beta chains below, sequenced in a study of blood T cells in healthy people across ages. For the second PCR, which ran for roughly 6 to 11 cycles, a sample-barcoded 5' primer and a J-beta primer mix were used. TCRdb passed the 5' RACE reads through MiXCR, listing each CDR3 protein once. The sample lists over 500,000 distinct CDR3 sequences, about 51% seen once, with roughly 13% in the top ten. Sequencing was carried out using blood. These TCRs come from an elderly woman in good health.

In the case of this clonotype: At one of its ends the junction is not consistent with the germline gene, which may arise from a read error. The chain recombines TRBV28 with TRBJ2-5; the D is unclear. This CDR3 is 12 amino acids long. The V gene's germline CDR1 is MDHEN and CDR2 SYDVKM. The CDR3 nucleotides read TGTGCGAGCAGTTTCTTTAAAGAGACCCAGTACTTC. Amino acid sequence: CASSFFKETQYF.

This clonotype was counted at least ten times. The chain is built from TRBV7-2 and TRBJ2-7; D ambiguous. CDR3 length: 12 residues. Germline assignment: CDR1 SGHTA and CDR2 FQGNSA. V was shortened by 0 bases and J by 7 bases, with 7 bases between the two germline ends. CDR3 protein: CASSLAGREQYF. CDR3 nucleotides: TGTGCCAGCAGCTTAGCAGGAAGAGAGCAGTACTTC.

This clonotype was counted at least ten times. This rearrangement joins TRBV20-1 to TRBJ2-1, with 9 bases matching TRBD2. After removal of 0 bases from V and 6 bases from J, the junction contained 6 bases not matched to a gene. This CDR3 contains 15 residues. Looked up from germline, CDR1 is DFQATT and CDR2 is SNEGSKA (reference sequence). The CDR3 DNA is TGCAGTGCTAGAGATCTAGCGGGACATTTCAATGAGCAGTTCTTC. It translates to CSARDLAGHFNEQFF.

There are many counts of this clonotype. The chain carries TRBV27 and TRBJ2-3; 8 positions agree with TRBD1. Trimming cost V 6 bases and J 4 bases; bases outside gene matches: 12. CDR1 and CDR2 (germline): MNHEY, SMNVEV (reference sequence). The CDR3 is 16 residues long. CDR3 bases: TGTGCCAGCAGGGCAAATTCGGACAGGGAGGCAGATACGCAGTATTTT. This encodes CASRANSDREADTQYF.

This clonotype was picked up many times. The gene calls are TRBV7-8 and TRBJ2-1; possibly TRBD2 for D (5 bases). The CDR3 runs 17 residues. CDR1 and CDR2 from the germline V gene are SGHVS and FQNEAQ. Trimming took 5 bases from V and 0 from J, leaving 17 bases between them. The CDR3 is CASSVSTRASSYNEQFF. The DNA of the CDR3 is TGTGCCAGCAGCGTATCCACGAGGGCAAGCTCCTACAATGAGCAGTTCTTC.

This clonotype was counted only a few times. The rearrangement joins TRBV3-1 to TRBJ2-2; maybe TRBD2 (6 bases). Deletions cut 4 bases from V and 7 bases from J, with 10 bases between. Per the germline V gene, CDR1 is LGHDT and CDR2 is YNNKEL (reference sequence). The CDR3 runs 13 residues. The CDR3 sequence: CASSLGGYGELFF. CDR3 sequence (DNA): TGTGCCAGCAGCCTCGGGGGATACGGGGAGCTGTTTTTT.

The chain employs TRBV12-3 or TRBV12-4 and TRBJ1-2, with 11 bases that match TRBD1. V shed 8 bases and J 8 bases; nucleotides not matched to a gene: 7. CDR3 length: 13 residues. This CDR3 reads CASAWTGGLGYTF. The CDR3 DNA follows: TGTGCCAGCGCCTGGACAGGGGGCCTGGGCTACACCTTC.

This chain joins TRBV24-1 and TRBJ2-1, with a tentative D call TRBD1 (6 bases). V was cut by 5 bases and J by 0 bases, with 13 bases left in between. Germline values: CDR1 KGHDR, CDR2 SFDVKD. The CDR3 contains 16 residues. CDR3 nucleotides: TGTGCCACCAGTGCCCCGGACAGCAGCTCCTACAATGAGCAGTTCTTC. Translated: CATSAPDSSSYNEQFF.

There are a few counts of this clonotype. CDR3 coding DNA: TGCGCCAGCAGCTTGTTGGTCGGGAGGGCCGGGGAGCTGTTTTTT. Its protein is CASSLLVGRAGELFF. This chain joins TRBV5-1 and TRBJ2-2; 8 bases line up with TRBD2. CDR3 size: 15 residues. The V segment lost 1 base and the J segment 6 bases; nucleotides outside the gene matches: 5. Germline-derived CDR1 and CDR2 are SGHRS and YFSETQ.

The CDR3 protein is CASRIADRGSYEQYF. The DNA for the CDR3 is TGTGCCAGCAGGATAGCGGACAGGGGTTCCTACGAGCAGTACTTC. The chain carries TRBV6-1 and TRBJ2-7, with 9 bases that match TRBD1. The ends lost 6 bases at V and 1 base at J; junction bases unmatched: 7. Germline CDR1 reads MNHNS; CDR2 reads SASEGT. The CDR3 contains 15 residues.

The chain recombines TRBV5-1 with TRBJ1-2, with 7 bases aligning to TRBD1. This CDR3 has 12 residues. Germline CDR1 SGHRS, CDR2 YFSETQ. With V trimmed by 4 bases and J by 8 bases, 5 bases remained unmatched. The CDR3 DNA reads as TGCGCCAGCAGCCTTGACAGGGTCGGCTACACCTTC. It yields the protein CASSLDRVGYTF.

The chain has TRBV12-3 or TRBV12-4 and TRBJ1-5; a possible D gene is TRBD1 (5 bases). CDR3 length: 14 residues. Trimming shortened V by 8 bases and J by 6 bases, and 17 bases separated the two germline ends. Here the CDR3 reads CASGLGGSRQPQHF. CDR3 nucleotides: TGTGCCAGCGGACTGGGGGGGAGTCGTCAGCCCCAGCATTTT.